The rows below give T cell receptor beta chains drawn from one sample of a study of response to subunit inactivated influenza vaccine. MiXCR, run by TCRdb on the RT-PCR reads, gives a single entry per CDR3 protein. The sample contains hundreds of thousands of distinct CDR3 sequences, 7.6% of which appear only once. This specimen consisted of PBMCs from blood, obtained less than 25 months after vaccination. The receptor set was obtained from a man between 50 and 75 years old who received an inactivated influenza vaccine. Each CDR3 is given with its conserved first and last residue. A D gene is named only where the DNA matches it firmly. Part of the rows lack a size; the others show once, few, many or a class for expanded clones.

D,J,size,V,CDR3,DNA
NA,TRBJ2-3,many,TRBV5-1,CASRSSGASTDTQYF,TGCGCCAGCAGGTCCTCAGGGGCCTCCACAGATACGCAGTATTTT
TRBD1,TRBJ2-7,NA,TRBV5-1,CASSLGDSKLYEQYF,TGCGCCAGCAGCTTGGGGGACAGCAAACTCTACGAGCAGTACTTC
NA,TRBJ1-5,few,TRBV3-1,CASSQDSGGRPQHF,TGTGCCAGCAGCCAAGATTCCGGAGGTAGGCCCCAGCATTTT
NA,TRBJ1-5,few,TRBV6-2/TRBV6-3,CASSWDGPSNQPQHF,TGTGCCAGCAGTTGGGACGGCCCTAGCAATCAGCCCCAGCATTTT
TRBD2,TRBJ2-5,few,TRBV20-1,CSAWGGQETQYF,TGCAGCGCTTGGGGGGGGCAAGAGACCCAGTACTTC
NA,TRBJ2-4,few,TRBV27,CASSSLGTGTFLAKNIQYF,TGTGCCAGCAGTTCCCTAGGCACCGGGACATTTCTAGCCAAAAACATTCAGTACTTC
TRBD1,TRBJ1-1,many,TRBV15,CATSNRQGATEAFF,TGTGCCACCAGCAATCGACAGGGAGCGACTGAAGCTTTCTTT
TRBD2,TRBJ2-3,few,TRBV6-1,CASNLAGVLSTDTQYF,TGTGCCAGCAATCTAGCGGGGGTGCTTTCCACAGATACGCAGTATTTT
TRBD2,TRBJ2-1,many,TRBV27,CASSLVRSGGAGNEQFF,TGTGCCAGCAGTTTAGTCCGCAGCGGGGGGGCGGGCAATGAGCAGTTCTTC
TRBD2,TRBJ2-2,few,TRBV11-2,CASSFGLVNPTGELFF,TGTGCCAGCAGCTTCGGACTAGTTAACCCCACCGGGGAGCTGTTTTTT
NA,TRBJ1-1,NA,TRBV20-1,CSAALQGLNTEAFF,TGCAGTGCTGCCCTGCAGGGGTTGAACACTGAAGCTTTCTTT
NA,TRBJ1-5,few,TRBV4-3,CASSQDRTKNQPQHF,TGCGCCAGCAGCCAAGACAGGACGAAGAATCAGCCCCAGCATTTT
NA,TRBJ2-2,NA,TRBV28,CAASAERSPTNTGELFF,TGTGCCGCTTCAGCGGAGCGGTCTCCCACGAACACCGGGGAGCTGTTTTTT
NA,TRBJ2-2,many,TRBV28,CATSPPHGELFF,TGTGCCACTTCACCCCCTCACGGGGAGCTGTTTTTT
TRBD1,TRBJ1-1,many,TRBV9,CASSGQGDTEAFF,TGTGCCAGCAGCGGACAGGGTGACACTGAAGCTTTCTTT
NA,TRBJ1-1,NA,TRBV12-3/TRBV12-4,CASSPRAWRAEAFF,TGTGCCAGCAGTCCCCGGGCTTGGAGGGCTGAAGCTTTCTTT
TRBD2,TRBJ2-1,many,TRBV6-4,CASSRVAGSYNEQFF,TGTGCCAGCAGTCGCGTAGCGGGGTCCTACAATGAGCAGTTCTTC
TRBD2,TRBJ2-1,few,TRBV10-3,CAISALVSGSSYNEQFF,TGTGCCATCAGTGCGTTAGTGAGCGGGAGCTCCTACAATGAGCAGTTCTTC
TRBD2,TRBJ2-6,NA,TRBV10-3,CAISGGRAYAGANVLTF,TGTGCCATCAGTGGCGGGAGGGCCTATGCAGGGGCCAACGTCCTGACTTTC
TRBD1,TRBJ2-1,NA,TRBV7-2,CASSLGTGMNEQFF,TGTGCCAGCAGCTTAGGGACAGGGATGAATGAGCAGTTCTTC
NA,TRBJ1-1,NA,TRBV11-2,CASSLDPRQGRRVSTEAFF,TGTGCCAGCAGCTTAGATCCCCGGCAGGGTCGGCGAGTAAGCACTGAAGCTTTCTTT
TRBD2,TRBJ2-2,many,TRBV12-3/TRBV12-4,CASSLGGRTGELFF,TGTGCCAGCAGTTTGGGGGGGAGGACCGGGGAGCTGTTTTTT
TRBD2,TRBJ2-7,NA,TRBV5-1,CASSLDLREVIYEQYF,TGCGCCAGCAGCTTGGACTTGCGGGAGGTTATTTACGAGCAGTACTTC
NA,TRBJ1-5,many,TRBV20-1,CSAQQGSKSQPQHF,TGCAGTGCGCAGCAGGGTAGTAAGAGTCAGCCCCAGCATTTT
NA,TRBJ2-7,few,TRBV4-2,CASSHLRDSYEQYF,TGTGCCAGCAGCCACCTCAGGGATTCTTACGAGCAGTACTTC
NA,TRBJ2-1,few,TRBV5-1,CASSPQDNEQFF,TGCGCCAGCAGCCCACAGGACAATGAGCAGTTCTTC
NA,TRBJ2-6,NA,TRBV4-2,CASSQDDETPPSGANVLTF,TGTGCCAGCAGCCAAGATGACGAGACACCCCCATCTGGGGCCAACGTCCTGACTTTC
TRBD1,TRBJ1-2,NA,TRBV25-1,CASTKGQAYGYTF,TGTGCCAGCACAAAGGGACAGGCCTATGGCTACACCTTC
NA,TRBJ1-4,few,TRBV12-3/TRBV12-4,CASSLVFPTNEKLFF,TGTGCCAGCAGTTTAGTCTTCCCAACTAATGAAAAACTGTTTTTT
TRBD1,TRBJ2-3,many,TRBV6-2/TRBV6-3,CASSRGQTLTDTQYF,TGTGCCAGCAGTCGGGGACAGACCCTCACAGATACGCAGTATTTT
NA,TRBJ2-5,NA,TRBV29-1,CSVSSGGRGWETQYF,TGCAGCGTTTCCTCAGGCGGACGAGGGTGGGAGACCCAGTACTTC
NA,TRBJ1-1,NA,TRBV2,CASSERATGAEAFF,TGTGCCAGCAGTGAACGGGCTACTGGGGCTGAAGCTTTCTTT
TRBD2,TRBJ2-1,NA,TRBV9,CASSPAGGVNEQFF,TGTGCCAGCAGCCCTGCGGGGGGCGTCAATGAGCAGTTCTTC
TRBD1,TRBJ1-2,NA,TRBV7-2,CASGFTGDYGYTF,TGTGCCAGCGGATTCACAGGGGACTATGGCTACACCTTC
NA,TRBJ2-1,NA,TRBV7-8,CASSLVVLHTLNNEQFF,TGTGCCAGCAGCTTAGTCGTTCTCCACACCCTAAACAATGAGCAGTTCTTC
NA,TRBJ1-5,few,TRBV20-1,CSAPDGALPQHF,TGCAGTGCCCCCGACGGCGCCTTGCCCCAGCATTTT
NA,TRBJ2-3,few,TRBV20-1,CSASRYSTDTQYF,TGCAGTGCTAGCAGGTATTCCACAGATACGCAGTATTTT
NA,TRBJ2-1,few,TRBV13,CASSRVRRASDEQFF,TGTGCCAGCAGCCGCGTACGTAGGGCCTCGGATGAGCAGTTCTTC
TRBD1,TRBJ2-5,many,TRBV6-1,CAKRVDRDQETQYF,TGTGCCAAGAGAGTGGACAGGGATCAAGAGACCCAGTACTTC
TRBD1,TRBJ2-7,NA,TRBV7-9,CASSPLTLTGSYEQYF,TGTGCCAGCAGCCCCCTAACTTTGACAGGGTCCTACGAGCAGTACTTC
NA,TRBJ2-7,few,TRBV5-5,CASSLFVNYEQYF,TGTGCCAGCAGCTTGTTCGTGAACTACGAGCAGTACTTC
NA,TRBJ2-3,few,TRBV20-1,CSARVGEKSDTQYF,TGCAGTGCTAGAGTGGGAGAGAAGTCAGATACGCAGTATTTT
TRBD1,TRBJ1-5,NA,TRBV4-1,CASSQLGTGHNQPQHF,TGCGCCAGCAGCCAACTCGGGACAGGTCATAATCAGCCCCAGCATTTT